The present entry profiles one T cell receptor beta chain with its context. What it recognizes is unknown. Trimming took off 3 bases at V and 8 bases at J, with 16 bases between the two ends. CDR1 is SEHNR and CDR2 is FQNEAQ in the germline V gene (reference sequence). The CDR3 consists of 14 residues. Sequenced by immunoSEQ multiplex PCR; TCRdb stores in-frame clones only, minus some. The profile shows 3,000 to 4,000 clones, over 80% of them singletons. The data belong to a study of T cells in lung cancer brain metastases. No patient had a history of multiple malignancies, as such patients were excluded. Guided by marked H&E slides, tumor areas were macrodissected from roughly five unstained, deparaffinized about 9.4 um sections. Whole-study results and caveats: Compared with paired primaries, brain metastases showed fewer unique productive clones (roughly 1,400 versus 4,700).

The source of this sequence is a man aged 70-80 years with non-small cell lung cancer. Sequences were obtained from tumor tissue from the primary lung tumor. The rearrangement links TRBV7-9 to TRBJ1-1; D perhaps matches TRBD1 (5 bases). The CDR3 region is CASSFGHVAEEAFF. The CDR3 DNA is TGTGCCAGCAGCTTCGGACACGTCGCTGAAGAAGCTTTCTTT.